This T cell receptor (beta chain) was sequenced during a study of PD-L1 blockade in urothelial cancer. Overall study: Males with bladder-origin urothelial cancer made up about 85% of the roughly 29 patients. Median T cell yield per blood sample was 140,000 to 150,000 cells.

This CDR3 has 16 amino acids. CDR1 and CDR2 from the germline V gene are MNHNS and SASEGT. The ends lost 4 bases at V and 1 base at J; junction bases unmatched: 7. Sequencing used immunoSEQ multiplex PCR; TCRdb keeps in-frame clones, though not all of them. The sample holds about 88,000 clones; 85% to 95% are singletons and the top ten take 8% to 10%. V usage is TRBV6-1 and J usage is TRBJ2-7; 10 bases are a match to TRBD2. This TCR came from a man in his 60s with urothelial cancer. This specimen was PBMCs, taken around atezolizumab (anti-PD-L1) treatment. Here the CDR3 DNA reads TGTGCCAGCAGTGTTTCTAGCGGGAGAGGGTCCTACGAGCAGTACTTC. Translated, it gives CASSVSSGRGSYEQYF.